Shown below are 16 T cell receptor beta chains from a single sample sequenced in a study of cytomegalovirus exposure and HLA in healthy donors. Primers included in the PCR were 60 Vbeta and 13 Jbeta primers. Sequencing was performed with immunoSEQ multiplex PCR; in TCRdb, only in-frame clones are kept and a portion is missing. The data contain about 160,000 clones, roughly 82% of them singletons. The sequencing sample was made of PBMCs. These receptors originate from a woman aged 45-65 years in good health and CMV-seropositive.

This clone was counted a few times. The chain employs TRBV6-1 and TRBJ1-2; the D gene is possibly TRBD1 (6 bases). The CDR3 contains 15 residues. The V end lost 1 base, the J end lost 2 bases, and 11 bases lay between the germline ends. The germline gives CDR1 MNHNS, CDR2 SASEGT. CDR3 nucleotides: TGTGCCAGCAGTGAAGGTCCTGGACAGAACTATGGCTACACCTTC. Residues: CASSEGPGQNYGYTF.

This chain connects TRBV7-9 to TRBJ1-2; 9 positions match TRBD1. Trimming cost V 3 bases and J 1 base; bases outside gene matches: 3. The CDR3 loop spans 15 amino acids. Germline assignment: CDR1 SEHNR and CDR2 FQNEAQ (reference sequence). CDR3 residues: CASSLGQGVNYGYTF. The CDR3 nucleotides are TGTGCCAGCAGCTTGGGACAGGGCGTTAACTATGGCTACACCTTC.

The chain is built from TRBV5-1 and TRBJ2-3; 9 bases fit TRBD1. The CDR3 length is 14 residues. V shed 3 bases, J shed 4 bases, and the junction held 3 bases outside the gene matches. CDR1 and CDR2 (germline): SGHRS, YFSETQ. The CDR3 protein is CASSSGQGPDTQYF. The CDR3 DNA reads as TGCGCCAGCAGCTCCGGACAGGGGCCAGATACGCAGTATTTT.

This clone was observed a handful of times. The chain joins TRBV7-9 to TRBJ2-1, with D possibly TRBD1 on 5 matching bases. The CDR3 has 17 residues. The germline V gene encodes CDR1 SEHNR and CDR2 FQNEAQ (reference sequence). Deletions cut 2 bases from V and 4 bases from J, with 18 bases between. In DNA form, the CDR3 reads TGTGCCAGCAGCTTAAGACAGAGAGAAAACCCATACAATGAGCAGTTCTTC. The encoded protein is CASSLRQRENPYNEQFF.

This rearrangement joins TRBV27 to TRBJ2-1; 11 bases agree with TRBD2. The CDR3 is made up of 15 amino acids. Germline V gene lookup returns CDR1 MNHEY and CDR2 SMNVEV (reference sequence). V lost 4 bases and J lost 4; bases outside the gene matches: 3. CDR3 amino acids: CASSSSGGNYNEQFF. CDR3 coding DNA: TGTGCCAGCAGTTCTAGCGGGGGGAATTACAATGAGCAGTTCTTC.

V and J are TRBV2 and TRBJ2-6; unclear D gene. The germline CDR1 and CDR2 sequences are SNHLY and FYNNEI. V was trimmed by 8 bases and J by 2 bases, leaving 7 bases between them. This CDR3 contains 13 residues. CDR3 sequence reads: CASVAPGANVLTF. CDR3 coding DNA: TGTGCCAGCGTAGCCCCTGGGGCCAACGTCCTGACTTTC.

The rearrangement uses TRBV1 and TRBJ2-5; TRBD2 reflects the table's D call only, with no check against the DNA. The J call may be in error: the DNA end matches TRBJ2-7 better. TRBV1 is a pseudogene locus. CDR3 length: 17 amino acids. The CDR3 DNA reads as TGCACCAGCAGCCAAGATCCGTATGGGGAGGGGTCCTACGAGCAGTACTTC. Translated: CTSSQDPYGEGSYEQYF.

The gene calls are TRBV5-1 and TRBJ2-1, with D unresolved. Germline CDR1 is SGHRS and CDR2 is YFSETQ. V was shortened by 0 bases and J by 4 bases, with 11 bases between the two germline ends. The CDR3 runs to 15 residues. The CDR3 coding sequence is TGCGCCAGCAGCTTGGACGGTCTCCCGTACAATGAGCAGTTCTTC. This gives the protein CASSLDGLPYNEQFF.

J is TRBJ2-1 and V is TRBV6-4; TRBD1 agrees at 10 bases. The V gene's germline CDR1 is MRHNA and CDR2 SNTAGT. Trimming took 4 bases from V and 7 from J; bases not matched to a gene: 7. This CDR3 has 15 amino acids. The CDR3 sequence is CASSVVTGGLNEQFF. As DNA, the CDR3 is TGTGCCAGCAGTGTGGTGACAGGGGGCTTGAATGAGCAGTTCTTC.

The chain links TRBV5-1 to TRBJ1-5; TRBD1 might be the D (5 bases). Trimming took 5 bases from V and 3 from J, leaving 12 bases between them. Germline-derived CDR1 and CDR2 are SGHRS and YFSETQ. The CDR3 is 14 amino acids. CDR3 in amino acids: CASSPGGFNQPQHF. CDR3 bases: TGCGCCAGCAGTCCGGGGGGTTTCAATCAGCCCCAGCATTTT.

The chain is built from TRBV7-8 and TRBJ2-5, with D maybe TRBD1 (6 bases). The DNA end is more similar to TRBJ2-7, so the J call may be wrong. The CDR3 runs 16 residues. Per the germline V gene, CDR1 is SGHVS and CDR2 is FQNEAQ. CDR3: CASIDGVAGDFYEQYF. CDR3 bases: TGTGCCAGCATCGATGGTGTCGCAGGGGATTTCTACGAGCAGTACTTC.

The chain combines TRBV5-6 with TRBJ2-6; D is undetermined. Trimming took off 4 bases at V and 0 bases at J, with 11 bases between the two ends. The CDR3 spans 16 residues. The germline gives CDR1 SGHDT, CDR2 YYEEEE. The CDR3 DNA sequence: TGTGCCAGCAGCCCCGAGGATAACTCTGGGGCCAACGTCCTGACTTTC. Protein: CASSPEDNSGANVLTF.

The V call is TRBV6-6, the J call TRBJ1-5; the D is unclear. There are 13 residues in the CDR3. Trimming stripped 6 bases from V and 6 bases from J, with 12 bases between. Per the germline V gene, CDR1 is MNHNY and CDR2 is SVGAGI (reference sequence). CDR3 in amino acids: CASRAEAGQPQHF. For the CDR3, the DNA is TGTGCCAGCAGGGCGGAAGCCGGTCAGCCCCAGCATTTT.

This clone was seen a handful of times. Its ends do not fully match the called genes, so a read error is possible. The chain couples TRBV7-9 to TRBJ2-4; D may be TRBD1 (6 bases). CDR3 length: 19 amino acids. Germline V gene sequence: CDR1 SEHNR, CDR2 FQNEAQ (reference sequence). The CDR3 DNA sequence: TGTTCCAGCAGCTTGTTCTTTTCCGGGACACCCTGGGGCAAAAACATTCAGTACTTC. Translated: CSSSLFFSGTPWGKNIQYF.

The V gene is TRBV7-9, the J gene TRBJ1-4, with 11 bases lining up with TRBD1. The ends lost 5 bases at V and 6 bases at J; junction bases unmatched: 5. CDR3 length: 15 amino acids. Germline CDR1 reads SEHNR; CDR2 reads FQNEAQ (reference sequence). The CDR3 DNA follows: TGTGCCAGCAGCCCGGGGACAGGGGGACATGAAAAACTGTTTTTT. Residues: CASSPGTGGHEKLFF.

This clone was recorded a few times. V gene TRBV6-5 combines with J gene TRBJ1-4, with 8 nucleotides matching TRBD1. V lost 4 bases to trimming and J lost 3 bases; unmatched junction nucleotides: 7. Looked up from germline, CDR1 is MNHEY and CDR2 is SVGAGI. This CDR3 is 16 amino acids long. CDR3 sequence reads: CASSLTGQGANEKLFF. As DNA, the CDR3 is TGTGCCAGCAGTTTAACCGGACAGGGTGCTAATGAAAAACTGTTTTTT.